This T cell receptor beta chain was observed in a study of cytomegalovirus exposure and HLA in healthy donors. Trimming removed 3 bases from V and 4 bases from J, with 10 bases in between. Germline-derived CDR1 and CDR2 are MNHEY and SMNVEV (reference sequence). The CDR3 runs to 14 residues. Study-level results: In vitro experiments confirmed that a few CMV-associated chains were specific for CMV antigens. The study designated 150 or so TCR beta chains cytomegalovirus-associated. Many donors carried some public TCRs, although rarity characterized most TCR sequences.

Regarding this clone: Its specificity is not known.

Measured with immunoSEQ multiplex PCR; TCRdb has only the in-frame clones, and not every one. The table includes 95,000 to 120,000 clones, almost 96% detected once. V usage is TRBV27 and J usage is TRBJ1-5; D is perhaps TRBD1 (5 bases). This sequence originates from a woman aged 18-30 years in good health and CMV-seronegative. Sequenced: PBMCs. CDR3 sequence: CASSLGHRNQPQHF. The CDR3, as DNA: TGTGCCAGCAGTTTGGGGCACAGAAATCAGCCCCAGCATTTT.